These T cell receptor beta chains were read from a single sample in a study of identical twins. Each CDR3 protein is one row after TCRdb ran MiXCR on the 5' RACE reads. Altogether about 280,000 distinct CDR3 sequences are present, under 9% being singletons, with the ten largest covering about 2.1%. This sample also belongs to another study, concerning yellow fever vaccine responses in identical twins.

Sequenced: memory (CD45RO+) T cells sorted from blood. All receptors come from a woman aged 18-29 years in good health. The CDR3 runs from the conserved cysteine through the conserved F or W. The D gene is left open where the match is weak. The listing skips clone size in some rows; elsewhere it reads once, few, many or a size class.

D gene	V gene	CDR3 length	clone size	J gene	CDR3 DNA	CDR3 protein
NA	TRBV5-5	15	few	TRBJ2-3	TGTGCCAGCAGCTTCGGCAGGGCCTTCACAGATACGCAGTATTTT	CASSFGRAFTDTQYF
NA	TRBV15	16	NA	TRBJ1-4	TGTGCCACCAGCAGAGCTGGGGTGATGGCTAATGAAAAACTGTTTTTT	CATSRAGVMANEKLFF
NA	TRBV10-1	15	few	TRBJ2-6	TGCGCCAGCAGTGAGGGGCAGGCTGGGGCCAACGTCCTGACTTTC	CASSEGQAGANVLTF
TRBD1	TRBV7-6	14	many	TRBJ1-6	TGTGCCAGCAGCCAGACAGGGGTTAATTCACCCCTCCACTTT	CASSQTGVNSPLHF
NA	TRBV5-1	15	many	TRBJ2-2	TGCGCCAGCAGTTTCCAGGTGGACAGCGCCGGGGAGCTGTTTTTT	CASSFQVDSAGELFF
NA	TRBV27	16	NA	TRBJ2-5	TGTGCCAGCAGGCGTACCCCGCAGGGCCGGTCAGAGACCCAGTACTTC	CASRRTPQGRSETQYF
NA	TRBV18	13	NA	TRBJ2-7	TGTGCCAGCTCACCACCTTCTAGGGGCGAGCAGTACTTC	CASSPPSRGEQYF
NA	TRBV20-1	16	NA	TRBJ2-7	TGCAGTGCCACTTCCCCCTTCCGTGGGTTCGGAGACGAGCAGTACTTC	CSATSPFRGFGDEQYF
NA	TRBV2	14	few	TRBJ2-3	TGTGCCAGCAGTGAAGATGCCTCCACAGATACGCAGTATTTT	CASSEDASTDTQYF
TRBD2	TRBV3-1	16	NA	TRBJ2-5	TGTGCCAGCAGCCGTCGGACTAGCGGGGGAGAAGAGACCCAGTACTTC	CASSRRTSGGEETQYF
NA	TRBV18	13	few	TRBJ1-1	TGTGCCAGCTCACCATCCCAGGGCTCGGAAGCTTTCTTT	CASSPSQGSEAFF
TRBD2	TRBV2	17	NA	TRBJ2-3	TGTGCCAGCAGTGGGATCTTAGCGGGGGCAGGGGGAGATACGCAGTATTTT	CASSGILAGAGGDTQYF
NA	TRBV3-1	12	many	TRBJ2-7	TGTGCCAGCAGCCGAGGACCGTACGAGCAGTACTTC	CASSRGPYEQYF
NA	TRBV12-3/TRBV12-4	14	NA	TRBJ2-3	TGTGCCAGCAGTTTATTGCGGGCCGCAGATACGCAGTATTTT	CASSLLRAADTQYF
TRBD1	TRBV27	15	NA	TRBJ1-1	TGTGCCAGCAGTTCAGGACAGGGATTGGCCACTGAAGCTTTCTTT	CASSSGQGLATEAFF
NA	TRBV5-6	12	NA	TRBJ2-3	TGTGCCAGCAGCCCGACGGCAGATACGCAGTATTTT	CASSPTADTQYF
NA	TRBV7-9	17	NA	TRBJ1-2	TGTGCCAGCAGCTTCGGGACGGGGCCCCGTGGAGGCTATGGCTACACCTTC	CASSFGTGPRGGYGYTF
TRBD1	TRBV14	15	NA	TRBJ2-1	TGTGCCAGCAGCCAGTGGACAGGGGTCCCCAATGAGCAGTTCTTC	CASSQWTGVPNEQFF
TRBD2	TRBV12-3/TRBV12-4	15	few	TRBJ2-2	TGTGCCAGCAGCCGGACTAGCGGGTATAAGGGGGAGCTGTTTTTT	CASSRTSGYKGELFF
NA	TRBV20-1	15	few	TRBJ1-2	TGCAGTGCTAGACCCTCGACAGGCGAAGGGGATGGCTACACCTTC	CSARPSTGEGDGYTF
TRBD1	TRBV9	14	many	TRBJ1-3	TGTGCCAGCAGCGCGACAGGGGGGGAAGGCACCATATATTTT	CASSATGGEGTIYF
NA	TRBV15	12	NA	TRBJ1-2	TGTGCCACCAGCCAGGGGAACTATGGCTACACCTTC	CATSQGNYGYTF
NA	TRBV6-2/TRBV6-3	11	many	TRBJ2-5	TGTGCCAGCAGGATCATGGAGACCCAGTACTTC	CASRIMETQYF
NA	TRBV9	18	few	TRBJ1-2	TGTGCCAGCAGCGTAGTAACCGTAAGGGCCAGACGGAACTATGGCTACACCTTC	CASSVVTVRARRNYGYTF
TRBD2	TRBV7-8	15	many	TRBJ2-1	TGTGCCAGCAGCTTAGGACTAGCGTTATCATATGAGCAGTTCTTC	CASSLGLALSYEQFF
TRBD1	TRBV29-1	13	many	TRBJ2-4	TGCAGCGCCACCGGGACAGGGGTCAACATTCAGTACTTC	CSATGTGVNIQYF
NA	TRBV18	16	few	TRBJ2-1	TGTGCCAGCTCACCAATTCGGACACAAATAGACAATGAGCAGTTCTTC	CASSPIRTQIDNEQFF
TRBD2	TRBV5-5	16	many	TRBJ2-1	TGTGCCAGCAGCTCCTTTAGCGGGAGACAGTACAATGAGCAGTTCTTC	CASSSFSGRQYNEQFF
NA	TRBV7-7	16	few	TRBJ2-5	TGTGCCAGCAGCTTAGGGGTTAGCAGATACCAAGAGACCCAGTACTTC	CASSLGVSRYQETQYF
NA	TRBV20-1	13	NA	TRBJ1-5	TGCAGTGCTAGACCTGGGGGAAATCAGCCCCAGCATTTT	CSARPGGNQPQHF
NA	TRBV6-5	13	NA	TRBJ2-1	TGTGCCAGCAGTTACCGGGAAAACAATGAGCAGTTCTTC	CASSYRENNEQFF